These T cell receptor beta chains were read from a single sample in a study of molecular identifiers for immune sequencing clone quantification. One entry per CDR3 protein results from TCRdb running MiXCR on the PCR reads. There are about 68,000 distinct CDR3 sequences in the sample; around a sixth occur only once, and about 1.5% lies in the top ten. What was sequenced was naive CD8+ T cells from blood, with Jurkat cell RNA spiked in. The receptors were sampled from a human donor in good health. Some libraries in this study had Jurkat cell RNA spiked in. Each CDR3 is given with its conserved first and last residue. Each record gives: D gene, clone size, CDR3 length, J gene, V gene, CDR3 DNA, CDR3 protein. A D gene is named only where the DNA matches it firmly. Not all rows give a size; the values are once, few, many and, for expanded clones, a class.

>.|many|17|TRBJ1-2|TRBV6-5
TGTGCCAGCACCACCCCTTCTGAGGCCAGGGGTAACTATGGCTACACCTTC
CASTTPSEARGNYGYTF
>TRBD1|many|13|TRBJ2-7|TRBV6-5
TGTGCCAGCAGTTGGACAGGGGGCAACGAGCAGTACTTC
CASSWTGGNEQYF
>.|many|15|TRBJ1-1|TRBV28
TGTGCCAGCAGTCCGATCCGGACGAGGAGCACTGAAGCTTTCTTT
CASSPIRTRSTEAFF
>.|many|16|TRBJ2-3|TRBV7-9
TGTGCCAGCAGCTTAGGTCCTAAAGACCCCACAGATACGCAGTATTTT
CASSLGPKDPTDTQYF
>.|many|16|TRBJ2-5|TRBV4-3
TGCGCCAGCAGCCAAGGGGTGACCCACGAACAAGAGACCCAGTACTTC
CASSQGVTHEQETQYF
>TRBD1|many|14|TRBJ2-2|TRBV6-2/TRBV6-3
TGTGCCAGCAGAGGACAGGAATACACCGGGGAGCTGTTTTTT
CASRGQEYTGELFF
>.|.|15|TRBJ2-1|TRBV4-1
TGCGCCAGCAGCCAAGAACTAAGCTCCTACAATGAGCAGTTCTTC
CASSQELSSYNEQFF
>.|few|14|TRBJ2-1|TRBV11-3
TGTGCCAGCAGCTTGCCGTATATCTACAATGAGCAGTTCTTC
CASSLPYIYNEQFF
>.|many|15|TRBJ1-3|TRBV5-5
TGTGCCAGCAGTTTCGGACTGAACTCTGGAAACACCATATATTTT
CASSFGLNSGNTIYF
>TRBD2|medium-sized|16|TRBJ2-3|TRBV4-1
TGCGCCAGCAGCCAAAAAGCGGGAGGGCCGATTTATACGCAGTATTTT
CASSQKAGGPIYTQYF
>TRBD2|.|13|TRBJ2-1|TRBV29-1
TGCAGCGTTGAGACGGGAGGGGAATTTGAGCAGCTCTTC
CSVETGGEFEQLF
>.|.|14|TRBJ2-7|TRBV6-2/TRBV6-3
TGTGCCAGCAGTGGGTACAAGAGCTCCTACGAGCAGTACTTC
CASSGYKSSYEQYF
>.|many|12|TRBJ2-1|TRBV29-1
TGCAGCGTTGAAGATCCTGGCAATGAGCAGTTCTTC
CSVEDPGNEQFF
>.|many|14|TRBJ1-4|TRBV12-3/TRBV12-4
TGTGCCAGCAGTTTTTGGGGGGGTGATGAAAAACTGTTTTTT
CASSFWGGDEKLFF
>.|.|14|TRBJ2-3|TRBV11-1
TGTGCCAGCAGCCAGTGGGGGGGCACAGATACGCAGTATTTT
CASSQWGGTDTQYF
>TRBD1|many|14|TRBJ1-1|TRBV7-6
TGTGCCAGCAGCTTAGCGGAGGACAGGTTTGAAGCTTTCTTT
CASSLAEDRFEAFF
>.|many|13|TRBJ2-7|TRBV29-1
TGCAGCGTTGGAACAGCTAATGACGACGAGCAGTACTTC
CSVGTANDDEQYF
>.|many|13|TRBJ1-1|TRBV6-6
TGTGCCAGCAGTTACTCGGGCGGCAGCGAAGCTTTCTTT
CASSYSGGSEAFF
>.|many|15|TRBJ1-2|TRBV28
TGTGCCAGCAGTTTATTTTCCCTAAACAACTATGGCTACACCTTC
CASSLFSLNNYGYTF
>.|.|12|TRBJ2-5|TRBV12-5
TGTGCTAGTGGTTTGGGATTTGAGACCCAGTACTTC
CASGLGFETQYF
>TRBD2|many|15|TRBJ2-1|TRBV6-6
TGTGCCAGCAGTTACTTAGCGGGAGTCTACAATGAGCAGTTCTTC
CASSYLAGVYNEQFF
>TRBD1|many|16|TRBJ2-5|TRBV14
TGTGCCAGCAGCCAAACCGGGACAGCGCTCCAAGAGACCCAGTACTTC
CASSQTGTALQETQYF
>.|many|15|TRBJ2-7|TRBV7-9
TGTGCCAGCACCCCAAGAGATAGCGCTCACTACGAGCAGTACTTC
CASTPRDSAHYEQYF
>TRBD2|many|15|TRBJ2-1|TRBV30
TGTGCCTGGAGTCATAGCGGGAGGTACTACAATGAGCAGTTCTTC
CAWSHSGRYYNEQFF
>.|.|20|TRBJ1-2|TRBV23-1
TGCGCCAGCAGTCAGCGAAAACCGGGCCCTGAGGCCGGGGCCGTCTATGGCTACACCTTC
CASSQRKPGPEAGAVYGYTF
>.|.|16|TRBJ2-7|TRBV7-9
TGTGCCAGCAGCTCACCTCGGACTCCTGGGGATGACGAGCAGTACTTC
CASSSPRTPGDDEQYF
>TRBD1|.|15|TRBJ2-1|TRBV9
TGTGCCAGCAGCGTTTCAGGGGGCGCGGCCAATGAGCAGTTCTTC
CASSVSGGAANEQFF
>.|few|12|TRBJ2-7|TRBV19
TGTGCCAGTAGTCCCCAAGGGTACGAGCAGTACTTC
CASSPQGYEQYF
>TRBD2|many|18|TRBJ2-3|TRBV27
TGTGCCAGCAGTTTATCGGGGACTAGCGGGGGGAGCACAGATACGCAGTATTTT
CASSLSGTSGGSTDTQYF
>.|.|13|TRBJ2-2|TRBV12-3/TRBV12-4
TGTGCCAGCACGAGCGGGTTGACCGGGGAGCTGTTTTTT
CASTSGLTGELFF
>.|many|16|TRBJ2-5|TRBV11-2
TGTGCCAGCAGTTTAGGGGGACGGCTAGAAAAAGAGACCCAGTACTTC
CASSLGGRLEKETQYF
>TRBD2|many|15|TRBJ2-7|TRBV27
TGTGCCAGCAGTTTAGGACTAGCGGGAGACTACGAGCAGTACTTC
CASSLGLAGDYEQYF
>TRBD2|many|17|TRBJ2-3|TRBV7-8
TGTGCCAGCAGCTTAGACGATAGCGGGAAATACACAGATACGCAGTATTTT
CASSLDDSGKYTDTQYF
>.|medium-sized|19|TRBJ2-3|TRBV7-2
TGTGCCAGCAGCTCCCACCCTGGGCGCACTAGTCGCGACACAGATACGCAGTATTTT
CASSSHPGRTSRDTDTQYF
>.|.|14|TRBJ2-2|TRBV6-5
TGTGCCAGCAGTTACACAGAGTACACCGGGGAGCTGTTTTTT
CASSYTEYTGELFF
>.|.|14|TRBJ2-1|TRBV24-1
TGTGCCACCAGTGTCCCTAGAGGGGACAATGAGCAGTTCTTC
CATSVPRGDNEQFF
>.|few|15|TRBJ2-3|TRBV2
TGTGCCAGCAGTGTCGACGGCGCGGCTGGGGATACGCAGTATTTT
CASSVDGAAGDTQYF
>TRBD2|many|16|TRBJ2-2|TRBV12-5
TGTGCTAGTGGTTTGGACACTAGCGGGGGGACCGGGGAGCTGTTTTTT
CASGLDTSGGTGELFF
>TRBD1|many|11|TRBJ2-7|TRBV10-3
TGTGCCACCCAGGGGGATTACGAGCAGTACTTC
CATQGDYEQYF
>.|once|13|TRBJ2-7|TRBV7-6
TGCGCCAGCAGCTTAGAGTTGTCCCGCGAGCAGTACTTC
CASSLELSREQYF
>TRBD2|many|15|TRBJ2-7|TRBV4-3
TGCGCCAGCAGCCAAGGGGGACTAGCGGGCTACGAGCAGTACTTC
CASSQGGLAGYEQYF
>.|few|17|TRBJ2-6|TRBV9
TGTGCCAGCAGCGTATTAACGGGAAGTGCAGGGGCCAACGTCCTGACTTTC
CASSVLTGSAGANVLTF
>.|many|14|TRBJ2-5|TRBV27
TGTGCCAGCAGTTTAGGGGGAGACCAAGAGACCCAGTACTTC
CASSLGGDQETQYF
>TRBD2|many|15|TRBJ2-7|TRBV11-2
TGTGCCAGCAGCTTAGAGGGACTAGCGGTCTACGTGCAGTACTTC
CASSLEGLAVYVQYF
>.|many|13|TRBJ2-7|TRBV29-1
TGCAGCGTTCAAGAGGACAGCGGCTCGGAGCAGTACTTC
CSVQEDSGSEQYF
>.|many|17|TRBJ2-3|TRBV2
TGTGCCAGCAGTGAGAGGGGACAAACAGGAGGTATAGATACGCAGTATTTT
CASSERGQTGGIDTQYF
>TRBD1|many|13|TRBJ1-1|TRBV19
TGTGCCAGTTCCTCAGGGGGAAACACTGAAGCTTTCTTT
CASSSGGNTEAFF
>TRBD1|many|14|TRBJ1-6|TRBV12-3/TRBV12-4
TGTGCCAGCAGACCGGGACAGGGTAATTCACCCCTCCACTTT
CASRPGQGNSPLHF
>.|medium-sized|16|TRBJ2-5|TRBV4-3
TGCGCCAGCAGCCAAGATAGGGGGGCCCGTGGGGAGACCCAGTACTTC
CASSQDRGARGETQYF
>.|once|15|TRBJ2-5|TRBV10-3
TGTGCCCTCAGTGAGTCGGCAGGGGGGCCAGGGTTCCCCTACTTC
CALSESAGGPGFPYF
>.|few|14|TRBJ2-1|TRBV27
TGTGCCAGCAGTCAAGGGACACCCAACAATGAGCAGTTCTTC
CASSQGTPNNEQFF
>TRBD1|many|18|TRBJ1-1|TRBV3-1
TGTGCCAGCAGCCAAGAGTCCGGGACAGGGATTTTCTACACTGAAGCTTTCTTT
CASSQESGTGIFYTEAFF
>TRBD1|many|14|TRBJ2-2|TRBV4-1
TGCGCCAGCAGCAGCAGGGGGCGAATCGGGGAGCTGTTTTTT
CASSSRGRIGELFF
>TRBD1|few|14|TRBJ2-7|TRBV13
TGTGCCAGCAGCCCAGGGGACAGGACCTACGAGCAGTACTTC
CASSPGDRTYEQYF
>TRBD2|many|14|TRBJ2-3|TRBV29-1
TGCAGCGTTGGACTAGCGGGATTCACAGATACGCAGTATTTT
CSVGLAGFTDTQYF